This TCR beta chain was documented in a study of technical replicates of blood from a few donors. Clones were sequenced by immunoSEQ multiplex PCR, and TCRdb holds only the in-frame ones, with some missing. The table lists tens of thousands of clones, around 88% of them singletons. This CDR3 is 14 amino acids long. CDR1 and CDR2 (germline): SGHTA, FQGTGA. The ends were cut back, 5 bases at V and 5 bases at J, with 15 bases in the middle. The sequenced sample was PBMCs. The chain employs TRBV7-3 and TRBJ1-1; D is perhaps TRBD1 (5 bases). This sequence originates from a human donor in good health. Some clones in this sample may be carry-over from other donors' samples. The CDR3 region is CASSPSGVGTEAFF. The DNA of the CDR3 is TGTGCCAGCAGCCCATCGGGGGTAGGGACTGAAGCTTTCTTT.